This T cell receptor beta chain came from a study of T cell changes during pregnancy in multiple sclerosis. Generated by immunoSEQ multiplex PCR, the TCRdb table keeps only in-frame clones and is missing some. The data hold approximately 92,000 clones, with around 93% observed a single time. The trim removed 2 bases at V and 5 bases at J, leaving 11 bases unmatched. Germline assignment: CDR1 GTSNPN and CDR2 SVGIG (reference sequence). The CDR3 loop spans 15 amino acids. The starting material was peripheral blood, obtained after pregnancy. V gene TRBV30 combines with J gene TRBJ1-2; 7 nucleotides line up with TRBD1. This receptor was taken from a female donor with multiple sclerosis, enrolled in a pregnancy study. This CDR3 is CAWSTTGSAWYGYTF. The CDR3 DNA follows: TGTGCCTGGAGTACGACAGGGTCTGCATGGTATGGCTACACCTTC.